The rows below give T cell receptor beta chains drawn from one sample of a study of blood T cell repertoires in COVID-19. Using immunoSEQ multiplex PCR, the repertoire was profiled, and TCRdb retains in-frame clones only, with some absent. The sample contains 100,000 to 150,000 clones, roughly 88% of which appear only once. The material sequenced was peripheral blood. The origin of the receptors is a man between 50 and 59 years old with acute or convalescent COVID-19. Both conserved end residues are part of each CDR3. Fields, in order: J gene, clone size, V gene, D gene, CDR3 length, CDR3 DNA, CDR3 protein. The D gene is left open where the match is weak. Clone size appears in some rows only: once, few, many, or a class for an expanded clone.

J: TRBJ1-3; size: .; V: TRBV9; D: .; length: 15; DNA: TGTGCCAGCAGCGAGAGCCCAGGGGTTGGAAACACCATATATTTT; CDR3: CASSESPGVGNTIYF
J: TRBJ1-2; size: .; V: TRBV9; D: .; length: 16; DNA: TGTGCCAGCAGCGATACGATCCGGGGACACCCCTATGGCTACACCTTC; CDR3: CASSDTIRGHPYGYTF
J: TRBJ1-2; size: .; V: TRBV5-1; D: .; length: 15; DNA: TGCGCCAGCAGCTTCTCAGGGGCTTCTAACTATGGCTACACCTTC; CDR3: CASSFSGASNYGYTF
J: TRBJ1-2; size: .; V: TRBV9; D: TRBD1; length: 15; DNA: TGTGCCAGCAGCGTATACAGGGGTACTGTCTATGGCTACACCTTC; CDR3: CASSVYRGTVYGYTF
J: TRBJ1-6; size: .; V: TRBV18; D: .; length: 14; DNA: TGTGCCAGCTCGATCGAGGGCCGGGATTCACCCCTCCACTTT; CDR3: CASSIEGRDSPLHF
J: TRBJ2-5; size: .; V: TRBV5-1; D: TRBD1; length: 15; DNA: TGCGCCAGCAGCTTGGTCTTTACAGGGGGAGAGACCCAGTACTTC; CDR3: CASSLVFTGGETQYF
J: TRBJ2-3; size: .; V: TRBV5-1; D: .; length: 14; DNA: TGCGCCAGCAGCTTGGTCCCAGGCACAGATACGCAGTATTTT; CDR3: CASSLVPGTDTQYF
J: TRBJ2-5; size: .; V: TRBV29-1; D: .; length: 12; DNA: TGCAGCTCCCTGGGGGGTCCGGAGACCCAGTACTTC; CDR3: CSSLGGPETQYF
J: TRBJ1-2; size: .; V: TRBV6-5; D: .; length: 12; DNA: TGTGCCAGCACCAGGGGAGACTATGGCTACACCTTC; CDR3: CASTRGDYGYTF
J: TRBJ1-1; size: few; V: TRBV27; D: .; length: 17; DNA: TGTGCCAGCAGTCCTTGGGGGGGGCGACCTATGAACACTGAAGCTTTCTTT; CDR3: CASSPWGGRPMNTEAFF
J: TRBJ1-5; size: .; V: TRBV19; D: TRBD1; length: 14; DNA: TGTGCCAGTAAGGTGACAGGGAGCAATCAGCCCCAGCATTTT; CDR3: CASKVTGSNQPQHF
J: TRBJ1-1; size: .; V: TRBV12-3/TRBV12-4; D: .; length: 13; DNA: TGTGCCAGCAGTTTGGCCAGGAACACTGAAGCTTTCTTT; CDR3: CASSLARNTEAFF
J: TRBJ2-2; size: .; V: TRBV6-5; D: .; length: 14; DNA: TGTGCCAGCAGCTTATACACGAACACCGGGGAGCTGTTTTTT; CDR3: CASSLYTNTGELFF
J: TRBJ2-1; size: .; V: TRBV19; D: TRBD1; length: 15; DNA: TGTGCCAGTAGTTGGACAGGGGGACGGCACAATGAGCAGTTCTTC; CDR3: CASSWTGGRHNEQFF
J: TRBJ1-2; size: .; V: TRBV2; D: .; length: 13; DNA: TGTGCCAGCAGTGAAAACAGGGCAAGTGGCTACACCTTC; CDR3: CASSENRASGYTF
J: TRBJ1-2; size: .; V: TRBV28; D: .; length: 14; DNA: TGTGCCAGCAGTCTCCGACAGCATAACTATGGCTACACCTTC; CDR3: CASSLRQHNYGYTF
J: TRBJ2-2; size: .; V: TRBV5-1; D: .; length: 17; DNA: TGCGCCAGCAGCTTGTATCAGGGGCCCGACAACACCGGGGAGCTGTTTTTT; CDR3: CASSLYQGPDNTGELFF
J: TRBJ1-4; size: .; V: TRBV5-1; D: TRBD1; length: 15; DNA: TGCGCCAGCGGTCGGAGGGGGCTTAAGGGTGAAAAACTGTTTTTT; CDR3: CASGRRGLKGEKLFF
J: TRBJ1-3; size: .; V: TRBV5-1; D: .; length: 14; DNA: TGCGCCAGCAGCTTTCAGGGAACGGGAAACACCATATATTTT; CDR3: CASSFQGTGNTIYF
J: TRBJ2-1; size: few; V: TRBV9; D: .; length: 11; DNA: TGTGCCAGCAGCCTCAGGGGAGAGCAGTTCTTC; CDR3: CASSLRGEQFF